These 32 T cell receptor beta chains were sequenced from one sample in a study of blood T cell repertoires in COVID-19. The protocol was immunoSEQ multiplex PCR, while the TCRdb copy is restricted to in-frame clones and leaves out a portion. The top ten hold roughly a tenth of the sample, which has about 310,000 clones, approximately 91% seen once. Input material: PBMCs or T cells enriched from blood (not recorded which). The receptors here all came from a woman in her thirties or forties who had recovered from COVID-19.

This clone was recorded only once. In the same sample, other DNA sequences code for this CDR3. The chain links TRBV11-3 to TRBJ2-7; D remains unclear. V was pared by 3 bases and J by 0 bases, with 3 bases between. Germline values: CDR1 SGHNT, CDR2 YENEEA. This CDR3 is built from 12 residues. CDR3: CASSFGSYEQYF. DNA for the CDR3: TGTGCCAGCAGCTTCGGCTCCTACGAGCAGTACTTC.

This clone was counted between two and nine times. The chain carries TRBV13 and TRBJ1-1, with a possible D match to TRBD1 (6 bases). Germline lookup yields CDR1 PRHDT and CDR2 FYEKMQ (reference sequence). Trimming stripped 0 bases from V and 3 bases from J, with 11 bases between. This CDR3 spans 15 amino acids. This CDR3 is CASSLGAGADTEAFF. CDR3 DNA: TGTGCCAGCAGCTTAGGGGCAGGGGCGGACACTGAAGCTTTCTTT. The whole variable domain, remainder taken from reference TRBV13 and TRBJ1-1, is AAGVIQSPRHLIKEKRETATLKCYPIPRHDTVYWYQQGPGQDPQFLISFYEKMQSDKGSIPDRFSAQQFSDYHSELNMSSLELGDSALYFCASSLGAGADTEAFFGQGTRLTVV.

V gene TRBV9 combines with J gene TRBJ1-3, with 7 bases fitting TRBD1. This CDR3 comprises 15 residues. Trimming took 3 bases from V and 1 from J; bases not matched to a gene: 4. In germline, CDR1 is SGDLS, CDR2 YYNGEE. CDR3 region: CASSGYRGSGNTIYF. The CDR3 DNA reads as TGTGCCAGCAGCGGCTACAGGGGATCTGGAAACACCATATATTTT.

J is TRBJ1-5 and V is TRBV2; 10 bases are a match to TRBD1. This CDR3 comprises 16 residues. Germline CDR1 and CDR2: SNHLY and FYNNEI. The ends lost 4 bases at V and 3 bases at J; junction bases unmatched: 6. CDR3 nucleotide sequence: TGTGCCAGCAGTGTGCATGGGACAGGGGACAATCAGCCCCAGCATTTT. Its protein is CASSVHGTGDNQPQHF.

This clone is large. The chain is built from TRBV19 and TRBJ1-5; a possible D gene is TRBD1 (6 bases). The V gene lost 3 bases and the J gene lost 7 bases, with 16 bases spanning the gap. Germline V gene data show CDR1 as LNHDA and CDR2 as SQIVND (reference sequence). This CDR3 is 15 amino acids long. The CDR3 protein is CASSISGLGAQPQHF. The CDR3 bases are TGTGCCAGTAGTATTTCAGGGTTGGGGGCCCAGCCCCAGCATTTT.

The chain uses TRBV4-1 and TRBJ1-3, with D maybe TRBD1 (6 bases). Germline loops: CDR1 MGHRA, CDR2 YSYEKL. Deletions cut 4 bases from V and 3 bases from J, with 16 bases between. The length of the CDR3 is 16 residues. CDR3 DNA: TGCGCCAGCAGCCCAAAGGCAGGGGATTTTGGAAACACCATATATTTT. As protein: CASSPKAGDFGNTIYF.

The rearrangement joins TRBV10-3 to TRBJ2-7; 10 bases map to TRBD2. V lost 0 bases to trimming and J lost 2 bases; unmatched junction nucleotides: 10. Germline loops: CDR1 ENHRY, CDR2 SYGVKD. CDR3 size: 18 residues. CDR3 nucleotide sequence: TGTGCCATCAGTGAGTCTCAGGGACTAGCGAGACTAGCCTACGAGCAGTACTTC. Its protein product is CAISESQGLARLAYEQYF.

V gene TRBV2 combines with J gene TRBJ2-2, with D unresolved. CDR3 length equals 12 residues. V lost 5 bases and J 5 bases, leaving 6 bases between the germline ends. From germline, CDR1 is SNHLY and CDR2 FYNNEI. The CDR3 DNA is TGTGCCAGCAGTCATACAACCGGGGAGCTGTTTTTT. Residues: CASSHTTGELFF.

The gene calls are TRBV6-5 and TRBJ2-7, with 8 bases fitting TRBD2. J was trimmed by 6 bases and V by 7 bases; bases with no gene match: 11. The CDR3 is 14 residues long. Per the germline V gene, CDR1 is MNHEY and CDR2 is SVGAGI. CDR3 DNA: TGTGCCAGCACCCAAGGAGCGGGAGTTAGCGAGCAGTACTTC. Translation gives CASTQGAGVSEQYF.

The V and J genes are TRBV9 and TRBJ1-1; D is unresolved. V lost 0 bases, J lost 0 bases, and 12 bases lay in between. CDR3 length: 16 amino acids. The V gene's germline CDR1 is SGDLS and CDR2 YYNGEE. The DNA for the CDR3 is TGTGCCAGCAGCGTAGCTCAATCGGGGATGAACACTGAAGCTTTCTTT. Translating it yields CASSVAQSGMNTEAFF. Drawing the rest from reference TRBV9 and TRBJ1-1, the complete variable domain is DSGVTQTPKHLITATGQRVTLRCSPRSGDLSVYWYQQSLDQGLQFLIQYYNGEERAKGNILERFSAQQFPDLHSELNLSSLELGDSALYFCASSVAQSGMNTEAFFGQGTRLTVV.

The chain combines TRBV2 with TRBJ1-5, with TRBD1 matching over 8 bases. The germline CDR1 and CDR2 sequences are SNHLY and FYNNEI. V lost 5 bases and J lost 6; bases outside the gene matches: 3. The CDR3 runs 13 residues. The CDR3 spells CASSRQGSQPQHF. DNA for the CDR3: TGTGCCAGCAGTAGACAGGGGAGTCAGCCCCAGCATTTT. The variable domain in full, completed from reference TRBV2 and TRBJ1-5, reads EPEVTQTPSHQVTQMGQEVILRCVPISNHLYFYWYRQILGQKVEFLVSFYNNEISEKSEIFDDQFSVERPDGSNFTLKIRSTKLEDSAMYFCASSRQGSQPQHFGDGTRLSIL.

V gene TRBV30 combines with J gene TRBJ1-5; 7 bases agree with TRBD1. The germline V gene has CDR1 GTSNPN and CDR2 SVGIG (reference sequence). V was clipped by 2 bases and J by 5 bases; unmatched bases: 3. This CDR3 region has 13 residues. This CDR3 reads CAWSPTGDQPQHF. DNA for the CDR3: TGTGCCTGGAGTCCAACAGGGGATCAGCCCCAGCATTTT.

This clone came up once. The rearrangement links TRBV23-1 to TRBJ1-5, with a weak D call TRBD1 (5 bases). TRBV23-1 is marked as an open reading frame, function uncertain. Between the trimmed V and J ends, which lost 7 bases and 5 bases, there was a span of 9 bases. The CDR3 spans 12 residues. The CDR3 region is CASNRGYQPQHF. In DNA form, the CDR3 reads TGCGCCAGCAACCGGGGGTATCAGCCCCAGCATTTT.

V gene TRBV23-1 combines with J gene TRBJ1-4; TRBD1 might be the D (5 bases). TRBV23-1 is identified as an open reading frame with a role that is uncertain. The CDR3 totals 17 residues. V lost 2 bases and J lost 0, with 13 bases in between. CDR3 in DNA: TGCGCCAGCAGTCAAAACTATCAGGGCCCAACTAATGAAAAACTGTTTTTT. Translating gives CASSQNYQGPTNEKLFF.

The chain joins TRBV2 to TRBJ1-5; D is undetermined. The CDR3 extends over 16 amino acids. Germline V gene sequence: CDR1 SNHLY, CDR2 FYNNEI. Deletions cut 1 base from V and 0 bases from J, with 10 bases between. Written as DNA, the CDR3 is TGTGCCAGCAGTGAAGGTCCGTTTTATAGCAATCAGCCCCAGCATTTT. It specifies CASSEGPFYSNQPQHF.

The gene calls are TRBV5-1 and TRBJ1-2, with 9 bases identical to TRBD1. Germline V gene sequence: CDR1 SGHRS, CDR2 YFSETQ. J lost 5 bases, V lost 2 bases, and 4 bases had no gene match. The CDR3 has 14 amino acids. The CDR3 region is CASSFRGTGYGYTF. The CDR3 DNA reads as TGCGCCAGCAGCTTCCGTGGGACAGGGTATGGCTACACCTTC.

The chain joins TRBV11-2 to TRBJ1-1, with TRBD1 matching 9 bases. The junction had 7 bases not matched to a gene; V was cut back by 5 bases and J by 0 bases. This CDR3 spans 16 amino acids. Germline CDR1 and CDR2: SGHAT and FQNNGV. The CDR3 region is CASSRWTGALNTEAFF. DNA of the CDR3: TGTGCCAGCAGCCGATGGACAGGGGCGCTGAACACTGAAGCTTTCTTT.

This sequence joins TRBV4-1 and TRBJ1-3, with D unclear. In germline, CDR1 is MGHRA, CDR2 YSYEKL. The ends were cut back, 0 bases at V and 8 bases at J, with 14 bases in the middle. CDR3 length: 15 amino acids. The CDR3 here is CASSQDRGPGDTIYF. CDR3 nucleotide sequence: TGCGCCAGCAGCCAAGATCGAGGGCCTGGGGACACCATATATTTT.

CDR3 sequence (DNA): TGTGCCAGCAGCACCGGGACAGCCTACTACAATGAGCAGTTCTTC. Amino acid sequence: CASSTGTAYYNEQFF. This chain connects TRBV11-2 to TRBJ2-1, with 7 bases lining up with TRBD1. V lost 5 bases and J lost 3; bases outside the gene matches: 7. Germline CDR1 SGHAT, CDR2 FQNNGV. The CDR3 spans 15 residues.

The chain recombines TRBV7-9 with TRBJ2-1; 8 positions agree with TRBD2. Germline V CDR1 and CDR2: SEHNR, FQNEAQ (reference sequence). This CDR3 has 16 residues. V trimming: 5 bases; J trimming: 3 bases; junction bases outside the gene matches: 9. The CDR3 sequence is CASSPSEREFYNEQFF. The CDR3 DNA sequence: TGTGCCAGCAGCCCCTCGGAGCGGGAGTTCTACAATGAGCAGTTCTTC.

V and J are TRBV7-2 and TRBJ2-2, with D possibly being TRBD1 (5 bases). Trimming took off 1 base at V and 4 bases at J, with 13 bases between the two ends. The CDR3 has 16 residues. Germline V gene data show CDR1 as SGHTA and CDR2 as FQGNSA. The CDR3 loop is CASSLGGWVATGELFF. The CDR3 nucleotides read TGTGCCAGCAGCTTAGGGGGCTGGGTAGCCACCGGGGAGCTGTTTTTT.

The rearrangement links TRBV4-3 to TRBJ2-3, with D possibly being TRBD2 (7 bases). Germline V gene lookup returns CDR1 LGHNA and CDR2 YSLEER. The V end was cut by 0 bases, the J end by 2 bases, with 18 bases between. This CDR3 has 18 residues. CDR3 in DNA: TGCGCCAGCAGCCAAGAGGGCCTATTAGGGGGGGCCACAGATACGCAGTATTTT. It translates to CASSQEGLLGGATDTQYF.

The chain has TRBV10-3 and TRBJ1-1; the D gene is possibly TRBD1 (5 bases). This CDR3 contains 15 residues. V was clipped by 5 bases and J by 6 bases, with 19 bases between them. Germline-derived CDR1 and CDR2 are ENHRY and SYGVKD. CDR3 sequence: CAISMAGGFSAEAFF. In DNA, the CDR3 is TGTGCCATCAGTATGGCGGGGGGTTTCAGCGCTGAAGCTTTCTTT.

The V gene is TRBV6-5, the J gene TRBJ1-5; TRBD1 matches at 10 bases. Germline V lookup: CDR1 MNHEY, CDR2 SVGAGI. With V trimmed by 6 bases and J by 7 bases, 6 bases remained unmatched. The CDR3 is 14 amino acids. DNA of the CDR3: TGTGCCAGCAGGGTCGGACAGGGGGTACAGCCCCAGCATTTT. The encoded protein is CASRVGQGVQPQHF.

This chain links TRBV4-2 with TRBJ2-7, with D maybe TRBD1 (5 bases). Looked up from germline, CDR1 is LGHNA and CDR2 is YNFKEQ. This CDR3 has 12 amino acids. V lost 5 bases to trimming and J lost 3 bases, with 8 bases between them. The CDR3 sequence is CASSFDSYEQYF. The CDR3 nucleotides are TGTGCCAGCAGCTTCGACAGCTACGAGCAGTACTTC.

The CDR3 reads CASSPDSPTNNSPLHF. Written as DNA, the CDR3 is TGTGCCAGCAGCCCCGACTCTCCGACGAATAATTCACCCCTCCACTTT. The chain uses TRBV6-2 or TRBV6-3 and TRBJ1-6; D is undetermined. The CDR3 is 16 residues long. CDR1 MNHEY and CDR2 SVGEGT come from the germline V gene. V was cut by 6 bases and J by 5 bases, with 17 bases left in between.

The rearrangement uses TRBV19 and TRBJ2-7, with D perhaps matching TRBD1 (5 bases). The CDR3 totals 12 residues. Deletions cut 7 bases from V and 2 bases from J, with 9 bases between. Germline-derived CDR1 and CDR2 are LNHDA and SQIVND (reference sequence). CDR3: CASKGRAYEQYF. As DNA, the CDR3 is TGTGCCAGTAAGGGCAGGGCCTACGAGCAGTACTTC.

The gene calls are TRBV23-1 and TRBJ1-4; the D gene is possibly TRBD1 (6 bases). TRBV23-1 has ORF status, its function being uncertain. This CDR3 comprises 13 residues. V was cut by 11 bases and J by 3 bases, with 13 bases left in between. In DNA form, the CDR3 reads TGCGCCGGGTCCGGGACACCTAATGAAAAACTGTTTTTT. It codes for CAGSGTPNEKLFF.

This chain joins TRBV28 and TRBJ1-2; D ambiguous. The ends were cut back, 3 bases at V and 6 bases at J, with 11 bases in the middle. The CDR3 loop spans 13 amino acids. From germline, CDR1 is MDHEN and CDR2 SYDVKM. CDR3 in amino acids: CASSLLYEDGYTF. For the CDR3, the DNA is TGTGCCAGCAGTTTGTTGTATGAGGATGGCTACACCTTC.

The gene calls are TRBV19 and TRBJ2-1; D ambiguous. The CDR3 is made up of 13 amino acids. V lost 7 bases, J lost 3 bases, and 10 bases lay in between. CDR1 and CDR2 (germline): LNHDA, SQIVND (reference sequence). The CDR3 nucleotides are TGTGCCAGTATGAAATTAGACTACAATGAGCAGTTCTTC. It yields the protein CASMKLDYNEQFF.

This chain connects TRBV30 to TRBJ2-7; TRBD1 agrees at 11 bases. The CDR3 sequence is 14 residues long. J was trimmed by 3 bases and V by 7 bases; bases with no gene match: 8. Germline CDR1 and CDR2: GTSNPN and SVGIG (reference sequence). The CDR3 region has the DNA TGTGCCTTCAACCGGGACAGGGGGGTCTACGAGCAGTACTTC. Translating gives CAFNRDRGVYEQYF.

The chain uses TRBV18 and TRBJ2-3, with TRBD2 identical over 9 bases. There are 16 residues in the CDR3. Losses at the gene ends were 3 bases for V and 6 bases for J; bases not matched to a gene: 10. Germline V lookup: CDR1 KGHSH, CDR2 LQKENI. The CDR3 DNA is TGTGCCAGCTCACCTAGCGGGAGCTCTCTCCGTGATACGCAGTATTTT. It yields the protein CASSPSGSSLRDTQYF.